These 24 T cell receptor beta chains share one sample of origin, sequenced in a study of radiotherapy plus CTLA-4 blockade in lung cancer. Some clones are missing from TCRdb's copy, which holds only in-frame ones; the method was immunoSEQ multiplex PCR. The table has 28,000 or so clones, around 80% seen once. The input for sequencing was peripheral blood, taken from a patient treated with radiotherapy plus ipilimumab. These receptor sequences come from a human donor with non-small cell lung cancer who had stable disease on radiotherapy plus ipilimumab.

The chain combines TRBV7-9 with TRBJ1-1, with D possibly matching TRBD1 (5 bases). This CDR3 spans 12 amino acids. In germline, CDR1 is SEHNR, CDR2 FQNEAQ (reference sequence). Trimming stripped 8 bases from V and 0 bases from J, with 7 bases between. CDR3 DNA sequence: TGTGCCAGCGAGGGACTGAACACTGAAGCTTTCTTT. Translation: CASEGLNTEAFF.

The chain carries TRBV7-2 and TRBJ2-2; 7 bases fit TRBD2. Trimming removed 2 bases from V and 0 bases from J; junction bases left unmatched: 3. This CDR3 is built from 16 residues. The germline V gene has CDR1 SGHTA and CDR2 FQGNSA. CDR3 amino acids: CASSLTSAPNTGELFF. In DNA, the CDR3 is TGTGCCAGCAGCTTAACTAGCGCCCCGAACACCGGGGAGCTGTTTTTT. Together with reference TRBV7-2 and TRBJ2-2, the CDR3 gives the full variable domain: GAGVSQSPSNKVTEKGKDVELRCDPISGHTALYWYRQSLGQGLEFLIYFQGNSAPDKSGLPSDRFSAERTGGSVSTLTIQRTQQEDSAVYLCASSLTSAPNTGELFFGEGSRLTVL.

This chain uses TRBV6-1 with TRBJ1-6; 8 bases line up with TRBD1. In germline, CDR1 is MNHNS, CDR2 SASEGT. J was trimmed by 16 bases and V by 7 bases; bases with no gene match: 15. There are 14 residues in the CDR3. CDR3 in amino acids: CASTPRGDRRELHF. The CDR3 bases are TGTGCCAGCACCCCCCGGGGGGACAGGCGAGAGCTCCACTTT.

This clone occurred once. J is TRBJ1-1 and V is TRBV7-8; D is ambiguous. Germline V gives CDR1 SGHVS, CDR2 FQNEAQ. Trimming left V 2 bases short and J 3 bases short, with 7 bases between. There are 13 residues in the CDR3. The CDR3 spells CASSLSLHTEAFF. The DNA for the CDR3 is TGTGCCAGCAGCTTATCACTCCACACTGAAGCTTTCTTT.

This sequence joins TRBV28 and TRBJ1-4, with 9 bases that match TRBD1. The CDR3 is made up of 14 amino acids. CDR1 MDHEN and CDR2 SYDVKM come from the germline V gene. V was pared by 5 bases and J by 5 bases, with 3 bases of the junction left unmatched. CDR3 residues: CASSPGTGNEKLFF. Written as DNA, the CDR3 is TGTGCCAGCAGTCCCGGGACAGGGAATGAAAAACTGTTTTTT. Full variable domain (remainder filled in from reference TRBV28 and TRBJ1-4): DVKVTQSSRYLVKRTGEKVFLECVQDMDHENMFWYRQDPGLGLRLIYFSYDVKMKEKGDIPEGYSVSREKKERFSLILESASTNQTSMYLCASSPGTGNEKLFFGSGTQLSVL.

By proportion, this clone is medium-sized. The chain joins TRBV5-4 to TRBJ1-4; TRBD1 matches at 8 bases. Germline V gene sequence: CDR1 SGHNT, CDR2 YYREEE (reference sequence). V lost 4 bases, J lost 8 bases, and 10 bases stayed unmatched. CDR3 length equals 15 residues. The CDR3 DNA is TGTGCCAGCAGCGGAACGACAGGGGTAGGAGAAAAACTGTTTTTT. Translation gives CASSGTTGVGEKLFF.

This clone was found once. The chain recombines TRBV7-8 with TRBJ1-1; possibly TRBD1 for D (6 bases). The CDR3 is 15 amino acids. The V and J ends lost 6 bases and 0 bases respectively, with 14 bases between them. Germline CDR1 and CDR2: SGHVS and FQNEAQ. The CDR3 bases are TGTGCCAGCAGGCAAGGGGGACGGCTGAACACTGAAGCTTTCTTT. It translates to CASRQGGRLNTEAFF. Based on the CDR3 plus reference TRBV7-8 and TRBJ1-1, the full variable domain is GAGVSQSPRYKVAKRGQDVALRCDPISGHVSLFWYQQALGQGPEFLTYFQNEAQLDKSGLPSDRFFAERPEGSVSTLKIQRTQQEDSAVYLCASRQGGRLNTEAFFGQGTRLTVV.

The chain employs TRBV28 and TRBJ1-2; D is undetermined. Looked up from germline, CDR1 is MDHEN and CDR2 is SYDVKM. The CDR3 runs 13 residues. V lost 4 bases and J 4 bases, leaving 10 bases between the germline ends. The CDR3 DNA reads as TGTGCCAGCAGTTATAAGGGAGGCTATGGCTACACCTTC. Encoded protein: CASSYKGGYGYTF.

J is TRBJ2-3 and V is TRBV7-2, with 9 nucleotides matching TRBD1. The V gene end was trimmed by 4 bases and the J gene end by 0 bases; junction bases not matched to a gene: 2. Per the germline V gene, CDR1 is SGHTA and CDR2 is FQGNSA. This CDR3 spans 15 amino acids. CDR3 DNA: TGTGCCAGCAGCTCAGGACAGGGGAGCACAGATACGCAGTATTTT. Its translation is CASSSGQGSTDTQYF.

In nucleotides, the CDR3 is TGTGCCAGCAGCTCCTGGGGGGGTGACTCTGGAAACACCATATATTTT. This sequence encodes CASSSWGGDSGNTIYF. V gene TRBV5-8 combines with J gene TRBJ1-3; D is possibly TRBD1 (5 bases). This CDR3 spans 16 amino acids. Germline V gene data show CDR1 as SGHTS and CDR2 as YDEGEE. V was clipped by 3 bases and J by 0 bases, with 13 bases between them.

The chain recombines TRBV29-1 with TRBJ1-1; unclear D gene. With 3 bases removed from V and 4 bases from J, the gap between germline ends came to 15 bases. Germline CDR1 is SQVTM and CDR2 is ANQGSEA. The CDR3 loop spans 14 amino acids. CDR3 residues: CSVEPGAVGTEAFF. The CDR3 DNA reads as TGCAGCGTTGAGCCAGGTGCGGTTGGCACTGAAGCTTTCTTT.

This clone was counted a few times. This chain connects TRBV5-1 to TRBJ1-2; the D gene is possibly TRBD1 (6 bases). CDR1 is SGHRS and CDR2 is YFSETQ in the germline V gene. The CDR3 has 13 residues. Trimming removed 4 bases from V and 6 bases from J, with 13 bases in between. CDR3 nucleotides: TGCGCCAGCAGCCCGGGTACAGGGCATGGCTACACCTTC. It is translated as CASSPGTGHGYTF.

The chain has TRBV18 and TRBJ2-2; 10 nucleotides align to TRBD2. Trimming removed 0 bases from V and 1 base from J; junction bases left unmatched: 2. Germline loops: CDR1 KGHSH, CDR2 LQKENI. This CDR3 is 17 amino acids long. CDR3: CASSPPQRGGNTGELFF. The CDR3 DNA follows: TGTGCCAGCTCACCACCCCAGCGGGGGGGGAACACCGGGGAGCTGTTTTTT.

This sequence joins TRBV6-1 and TRBJ1-1; no clear D gene. This CDR3 has 14 amino acids. Germline CDR1 MNHNS, CDR2 SASEGT. V gave up 2 bases and J gave up 10 bases, with 17 bases separating them. DNA for the CDR3: TGTGCCAGCAGTGAATCGGTAGCAGGTCTCGGAGCTTTCTTT. Its translation: CASSESVAGLGAFF.

J is TRBJ1-2 and V is TRBV2; D perhaps matches TRBD1 (5 bases). This CDR3 has 12 residues. V was clipped by 0 bases and J by 6 bases, with 5 bases between them. Germline CDR1 is SNHLY and CDR2 is FYNNEI. CDR3 bases: TGTGCCAGCAGTGAAGCGGGGCATGGCTACACCTTC. It codes for CASSEAGHGYTF.

V gene TRBV5-6 combines with J gene TRBJ2-1, with 12 bases matching TRBD2. V was pared by 4 bases and J by 7 bases, with 6 bases of the junction left unmatched. This CDR3 has 15 amino acids. Germline V gene sequence: CDR1 SGHDT, CDR2 YYEEEE. CDR3 residues: CASSGLAGLSNEQFF. The CDR3 bases are TGTGCCAGCAGCGGACTAGCGGGGTTATCAAATGAGCAGTTCTTC.

This clone was seen a single time. The V gene is TRBV2, the J gene TRBJ2-2; maybe TRBD1 (5 bases). The V end was cut by 7 bases, the J end by 3 bases, with 12 bases between. Germline loops: CDR1 SNHLY, CDR2 FYNNEI. This CDR3 is built from 14 residues. The CDR3 sequence: CASKQEMDTGELFF. CDR3 sequence (DNA): TGTGCCAGCAAACAGGAGATGGACACCGGGGAGCTGTTTTTT.

The chain employs TRBV15 and TRBJ1-3, with 7 bases matching TRBD1. V dropped 1 base and J dropped 4; count of bases not matched to a gene: 1. Germline lookup yields CDR1 LNHNV and CDR2 YYDKDF (reference sequence). The CDR3 covers 14 residues. The CDR3, as DNA: TGTGCCACCAGCAGAGGACAGGGAGGAAACACCATATATTTT. Its protein product is CATSRGQGGNTIYF. The full variable domain, completed using reference TRBV15 and TRBJ1-3, is DAMVIQNPRYQVTQFGKPVTLSCSQTLNHNVMYWYQQKSSQAPKLLFHYYDKDFNNEADTPDNFQSRRPNTSFCFLDIRSPGLGDTAMYLCATSRGQGGNTIYFGEGSWLTVV.

This sequence joins TRBV5-1 and TRBJ2-7; D possibly corresponds to TRBD2 (5 bases). Germline-derived CDR1 and CDR2 are SGHRS and YFSETQ. V gave up 2 bases and J gave up 5 bases, with 8 bases separating them. The CDR3 loop spans 12 amino acids. The CDR3 bases are TGCGCCAGCAGCTTCGGGGTCCACGAGCAGTACTTC. Translated: CASSFGVHEQYF.

J is TRBJ2-3 and V is TRBV7-6, with 10 bases aligning to TRBD1. The length of the CDR3 is 15 residues. Per germline, CDR1 SGHVS and CDR2 FNYEAQ. Trimming at V came to 6 bases and at J to 2 bases, leaving 5 bases not matched to a gene. CDR3 sequence (DNA): TGTGCCAGCAGTCTGGGACAGGGGAACACAGATACGCAGTATTTT. Its protein product is CASSLGQGNTDTQYF.

To note about this clone: Other nucleotide sequences from this sample produce the same CDR3. V gene TRBV5-1 combines with J gene TRBJ2-2; 8 bases agree with TRBD1. This CDR3 is built from 15 residues. The junction had 8 bases not matched to a gene; V was cut back by 2 bases and J by 8 bases. Germline CDR1 is SGHRS and CDR2 is YFSETQ. This CDR3 reads CASSFLQGGEGELFF. DNA for the CDR3: TGCGCCAGCAGCTTCCTACAGGGGGGAGAAGGGGAGCTGTTTTTT.

The gene calls are TRBV6-5 and TRBJ2-2, with 8 bases fitting TRBD1. Germline trimming cut 0 bases from V and 3 bases from J; bases unmatched to any gene: 3. CDR1 is MNHEY and CDR2 is SVGAGI in the germline V gene. This CDR3 is built from 16 residues. The CDR3 bases are TGTGCCAGCAGTTACTCGGACAGGGCAGACACCGGGGAGCTGTTTTTT. Translated, it gives CASSYSDRADTGELFF.

This clone was picked up a small number of times. The chain employs TRBV7-7 and TRBJ1-6; D uncertain. Germline CDR1 reads SSHAT; CDR2 reads FNYEAQ (reference sequence). CDR3 length: 13 amino acids. Trimming removed 5 bases from V and 6 bases from J, with 8 bases in between. CDR3 in amino acids: CASSQAVNSPLHF. Written as DNA, the CDR3 is TGTGCCAGCAGCCAGGCGGTTAATTCACCCCTCCACTTT.

The chain has TRBV7-2 and TRBJ1-5; D is unresolved. With 1 base removed from V and 3 bases from J, the gap between germline ends came to 7 bases. CDR3 size: 14 residues. Germline V CDR1 and CDR2: SGHTA, FQGNSA. This CDR3 is CASSLVTNNQPQHF. CDR3 nucleotides: TGTGCCAGCAGCTTAGTCACCAACAATCAGCCCCAGCATTTT.